The source of this TCR beta chain is a study of T cells after yellow fever vaccination. V lost 11 bases to trimming and J lost 0 bases, with 13 bases between them. The length of the CDR3 is 13 residues. Germline CDR1 and CDR2: ENHRY and SYGVKD. TCRdb re-derived calls from the 5' RACE reads in MiXCR, one entry per CDR3 protein. The sample has about 320,000 distinct CDR3 sequences; 3.5% to 4.5% are singletons. The material sequenced was PBMCs, taken 15 days after the yellow fever booster vaccination. The TCR was taken from a man between 18 and 35 years old who received the YFV17D yellow fever vaccine. The chain carries TRBV10-3 and TRBJ1-1; weak D call: TRBD1 (5 bases). CDR3 loop: CASQTAMNTEAFF. The CDR3 coding sequence is TGTGCCTCCCAGACAGCCATGAACACTGAAGCTTTCTTT.